This T cell receptor beta chain was obtained from a study of control samples from healthy donors and cancer patients. Generated by immunoSEQ multiplex PCR, the TCRdb table keeps only in-frame clones and is missing some. The sample contains about 270,000 clones, more than 65% of which appear only once. Germline V gene lookup returns CDR1 MNHGY and CDR2 SVAAGI. This CDR3 contains 13 residues. V was trimmed by 2 bases and J by 7 bases, leaving 11 bases between them. This TCR was recovered from an older woman with lung cancer. Source material: PBMCs. This rearrangement joins TRBV6-9 to TRBJ2-5; unclear D gene. Written as DNA, the CDR3 is TGTGCCAGCAGTTATGGTCTGAACGGGACCCAGTACTTC. It codes for CASSYGLNGTQYF.